This is a list of T cell receptor beta chains from one sample in a study of T cell responses to AZD1222 COVID-19 vaccine. Data came from immunoSEQ multiplex PCR; TCRdb stores just in-frame clones and leaves some out. The table records 150,000 to 200,000 clones, around 90% of them present only once. Sequencing was performed on peripheral blood, taken 28 days after the second AZD1222 dose. Every receptor here comes from an adult who received the AZD1222 COVID-19 vaccine. Each CDR3 is given with its conserved first and last residue. The order of the fields is CDR3 length, clone size, V gene, J gene, D gene, CDR3 protein, CDR3 DNA. D genes are given only for firm matches. Clone size, where shown, is once, few, many, or a class for clones that have expanded.

>13|-|TRBV18|TRBJ1-1|TRBD1
CASSSGGATEAFF
TGTGCCAGCTCCTCAGGGGGTGCCACTGAAGCTTTCTTT
>12|-|TRBV7-9|TRBJ1-2|-
CASSIPGAGYTF
TGTGCCAGCAGCATACCAGGGGCCGGCTACACCTTC
>11|once|TRBV28|TRBJ1-2|-
CASSPGVGYTF
TGTGCCAGCAGTCCCGGGGTTGGCTACACCTTC
>15|-|TRBV3-1/TRBV3-2|TRBJ1-4|TRBD1
CASSQGTGGGEKLFF
TGTGCCAGCAGCCAAGGAACAGGGGGGGGTGAAAAACTGTTTTTT
>14|-|TRBV27|TRBJ2-1|TRBD2
CASSLGLVSRGQFF
TGTGCCAGCAGTTTGGGACTAGTCTCCAGGGGGCAGTTCTTC
>15|-|TRBV29-1|TRBJ2-3|-
CSVASGGALAHTQYF
TGCAGCGTCGCCTCAGGGGGGGCCCTCGCCCATACGCAGTATTTT
>13|-|TRBV10-3|TRBJ1-1|-
CAISRDGFTEAFF
TGTGCCATCAGCCGAGACGGATTCACTGAAGCTTTCTTT
>14|-|TRBV6-5|TRBJ2-5|-
CASGLAPSQETQYF
TGTGCCAGCGGTCTAGCGCCTAGCCAAGAGACCCAGTACTTC
>15|-|TRBV28|TRBJ2-1|-
CAIKKGGGSYNEQFF
TGTGCCATAAAAAAGGGTGGGGGATCCTACAATGAGCAGTTCTTC
>13|-|TRBV28|TRBJ2-2|-
CASSMAPTGELFF
TGTGCCAGCAGTATGGCCCCCACCGGGGAGCTGTTTTTT
>14|-|TRBV5-1|TRBJ2-7|TRBD1
CASSWTGDSYEQYF
TGCGCCAGCAGCTGGACAGGGGACTCCTACGAGCAGTACTTC
>15|once|TRBV4-3|TRBJ2-3|-
CASSQVWPATNTQYF
TGCGCCAGCAGCCAAGTGTGGCCCGCCACAAATACGCAGTATTTT
>17|-|TRBV21-1|TRBJ2-5|-
CASSKETGGSRQETQYF
TGTGCCAGCAGCAAAGAGACCGGGGGTAGCAGGCAAGAGACCCAGTACTTC
>11|-|TRBV20-1|TRBJ2-3|-
CSAFFGDTQYF
-
>14|-|TRBV7-2|TRBJ1-2|-
CASSLSGASYGYTF
TGTGCCAGCAGCTTATCGGGGGCTTCTTATGGCTACACCTTC
>15|-|TRBV6-2/TRBV6-3|TRBJ2-7|-
CASSYGLLRTYEQYF
TGTGCCAGCAGTTACGGACTCCTCCGCACCTACGAGCAGTACTTC
>17|-|TRBV4-1|TRBJ2-4|TRBD2
CASSQPVAGVAKNIQYF
TGCGCCAGCAGCCAACCAGTAGCGGGGGTAGCCAAAAACATTCAGTACTTC
>15|-|TRBV7-2|TRBJ1-2|TRBD1
CASSITGTGGSGYTF
TGTGCCAGCAGCATTACCGGGACAGGGGGCTCTGGCTACACCTTC
>16|-|TRBV5-1|TRBJ2-1|TRBD2
CASKKTQRGGSNEQFF
TGCGCCAGCAAAAAGACCCAGCGGGGGGGCAGCAATGAGCAGTTCTTC
>17|-|TRBV19|TRBJ2-1|TRBD1
CASSPRGQGFLPNEQFF
TGTGCCAGTAGCCCCCGGGGACAGGGTTTTCTCCCCAATGAGCAGTTCTTC
>13|-|TRBV6-1|TRBJ1-3|-
CASRGVSGNTIYF
TGTGCCAGCCGAGGGGTCTCTGGAAACACCATATATTTT
>16|-|TRBV5-1|TRBJ2-4|TRBD2
CASSFGSGRVSGIQYF
TGCGCCAGCAGCTTCGGGAGCGGGAGGGTTTCCGGCATTCAGTACTTC
>19|-|TRBV7-9|TRBJ1-5|TRBD1
CASSSPGSPGTGINQPQHF
TGTGCCAGCAGCTCTCCCGGCAGTCCCGGGACAGGGATTAATCAGCCCCAGCATTTT
>15|-|TRBV10-2|TRBJ2-7|-
CASISSQGTEHEQYF
TGCGCCAGCATCTCCTCCCAGGGAACTGAACACGAGCAGTACTTC
>15|many|TRBV6-5|TRBJ2-7|-
CASSYGGTSRSEQYF
TGTGCCAGCAGTTACGGTGGGACATCCCGTTCCGAGCAGTACTTC
>14|-|TRBV7-9|TRBJ1-1|TRBD1
CASSFTGANTEAFF
TGTGCCAGCAGCTTTACAGGGGCGAACACTGAAGCTTTCTTT
>13|-|TRBV10-3|TRBJ1-2|TRBD1
CAISDRTGDGYTF
TGTGCCATCAGTGACCGGACAGGGGATGGCTACACCTTC
>15|-|TRBV19|TRBJ1-3|-
CASSIGGSSGNTIYF
TGTGCCAGTAGTATCGGCGGGAGCTCTGGAAACACCATATATTTT
>13|-|TRBV28|TRBJ2-1|-
CASSFWLANEQFF
TGTGCCAGCAGTTTTTGGCTAGCCAATGAGCAGTTCTTC
>15|once|TRBV7-7|TRBJ2-3|TRBD1
CASSSSTGSSDTQYF
TGTGCCAGCAGCTCGTCGACAGGGAGTTCAGATACGCAGTATTTT
>14|-|TRBV28|TRBJ1-5|-
CASSFLESSQPQHF
TGTGCCAGCAGTTTCCTGGAAAGCTCTCAGCCCCAGCATTTT
>14|-|TRBV5-8|TRBJ1-2|TRBD1
CASSRRQGIYGYTF
TGTGCCAGCAGCCGGCGACAGGGAATCTATGGCTACACCTTC
>12|-|TRBV6-5|TRBJ2-1|-
CASSYSNNEQFF
TGTGCCAGCAGTTACTCAAACAATGAGCAGTTCTTC
>18|-|TRBV3-1/TRBV3-2|TRBJ2-1|TRBD2
CASSHYRYGTSGSGEQFF
TGTGCCAGCAGCCATTATCGATACGGGACTAGCGGGAGTGGCGAGCAGTTCTTC
>14|-|TRBV6-5|TRBJ2-7|-
CASRRGSVSYEQYF
TGTGCCAGCAGAAGGGGGTCCGTATCCTACGAGCAGTACTTC
>15|-|TRBV7-9|TRBJ1-4|TRBD1
CASSFGPGGVEKLFF
TGTGCCAGCAGCTTTGGGCCAGGGGGCGTTGAAAAACTGTTTTTT
>10|-|TRBV19|TRBJ1-1|-
CATRGAEAFF
TGTGCCACCCGAGGCGCTGAAGCTTTCTTT
>13|-|TRBV6-2/TRBV6-3|TRBJ1-5|-
CASSYSMTAPQHF
TGTGCCAGCAGTTACAGTATGACAGCGCCCCAGCATTTT